The 13 T cell receptor beta chains listed next were all sequenced from one sample in a study of blood T cell repertoires in COVID-19. Clones were sequenced by immunoSEQ multiplex PCR, and TCRdb holds only the in-frame ones, with some missing. Among around 46,000 clones listed, about 87% were seen once. Sequenced input: peripheral blood. Receptors were obtained from a woman over 75 with COVID-19, enrolled during active disease.

This clone was counted once. The CDR3 loop reads CASSASGERQGLIYGYTF. The CDR3 DNA follows: TGTGCCAGCAGCGCATCAGGAGAGCGACAGGGTCTGATCTATGGCTACACCTTC. V and J are TRBV9 and TRBJ1-2; 7 bases fit TRBD1. Germline V gene data show CDR1 as SGDLS and CDR2 as YYNGEE. With 3 bases clipped from V and 4 bases from J, the junction kept 18 bases outside the gene matches. This CDR3 is 18 amino acids long.

The chain combines TRBV6-6 with TRBJ1-5, with no clear D. This CDR3 region has 15 residues. V lost 3 bases, J lost 1 base, and 10 bases lay in between. Germline V lookup: CDR1 MNHNY, CDR2 SVGAGI (reference sequence). The CDR3 is CASSYGSGSNQPQHF. CDR3 DNA sequence: TGTGCCAGCAGTTATGGGTCAGGAAGCAATCAGCCCCAGCATTTT.

The chain combines TRBV2 with TRBJ1-1; possibly TRBD1 for D (5 bases). The germline gives CDR1 SNHLY, CDR2 FYNNEI. The CDR3 length is 11 residues. Trimming pared 6 bases from V and 7 bases from J, leaving 9 bases between. The CDR3 loop reads CASRQGYEAFF. DNA of the CDR3: TGTGCCAGCAGGCAGGGTTATGAAGCTTTCTTT.

The chain carries TRBV7-2 and TRBJ1-2; a possible D gene is TRBD1 (6 bases). Germline values: CDR1 SGHTA, CDR2 FQGNSA. The CDR3 has 14 amino acids. V lost 3 bases and J lost 8, with 16 bases in between. The CDR3 DNA reads TGTGCCAGCAGCTTGAAGGGGGAGCGCTCGGGCTACACCTTC. As protein: CASSLKGERSGYTF.

The chain has TRBV5-4 and TRBJ2-5; 8 bases are shared with TRBD1. V was clipped by 0 bases and J by 5 bases; unmatched bases: 9. Germline V CDR1 and CDR2: SGHNT, YYREEE (reference sequence). This CDR3 region has 16 residues. DNA for the CDR3: TGTGCCAGCAGCTTGGGCAGGGGGCATTTTGCGGAGACCCAGTACTTC. This gives the protein CASSLGRGHFAETQYF.

CDR3 bases: TGTGCCAGCAGCTTACTATCCACAGATACGCAGTATTTT. Translated: CASSLLSTDTQYF. The chain has TRBV7-9 and TRBJ2-3; D not certain. The CDR3 extends over 13 amino acids. The germline V gene has CDR1 SEHNR and CDR2 FQNEAQ (reference sequence). Trimming removed 2 bases from V and 2 bases from J, with 5 bases in between.

The rearrangement links TRBV5-6 to TRBJ2-5; 7 bases are a match to TRBD1. The germline V gene has CDR1 SGHDT and CDR2 YYEEEE. Losses at the gene ends were 2 bases for V and 9 bases for J; bases not matched to a gene: 10. The CDR3 spans 14 residues. The CDR3 DNA sequence: TGTGCCAGCAGCTTCCGGACAGGAACGGTGTCCCAGTACTTC. It translates to CASSFRTGTVSQYF.

The J gene is TRBJ2-1, the V gene TRBV4-2; 10 nucleotides align to TRBD2. V shed 1 base and J 9 bases; nucleotides not matched to a gene: 6. The CDR3 is 15 residues long. Germline CDR1 is LGHNA and CDR2 is YNFKEQ. CDR3 coding DNA: TGTGCCAGCAGCCAAGCCAGCGGGAGGGTAAGTGAGCAGTTCTTC. This encodes CASSQASGRVSEQFF.

The J gene is TRBJ2-5, the V gene TRBV19, with D possibly matching TRBD2 (7 bases). The CDR3 consists of 14 residues. Per the germline V gene, CDR1 is LNHDA and CDR2 is SQIVND (reference sequence). Trimming removed 9 bases at V and 5 bases at J, with 19 bases between. DNA of the CDR3: TGTGCCAGCGCGCGTGGGGGGGGCTGGGAGACCCAGTACTTC. Translation gives CASARGGGWETQYF.

V gene TRBV27 combines with J gene TRBJ2-7, with 9 bases identical to TRBD2. J was trimmed by 3 bases and V by 0 bases; bases with no gene match: 6. Germline CDR1 MNHEY, CDR2 SMNVEV (reference sequence). The CDR3 extends over 16 amino acids. CDR3 in DNA: TGTGCCAGCAGTTTATCGGGTAGCGGGAGTATCTACGAGCAGTACTTC. It is translated as CASSLSGSGSIYEQYF.

The chain combines TRBV18 with TRBJ2-2, with TRBD1 matching over 9 bases. CDR3 length: 16 residues. Germline V gene sequence: CDR1 KGHSH, CDR2 LQKENI. The junction had 4 bases not matched to a gene; V was cut back by 1 base and J by 4 bases. CDR3 amino acids: CASSPQTGGSTGELFF. The CDR3 DNA is TGTGCCAGCTCACCACAGACAGGGGGGAGCACCGGGGAGCTGTTTTTT. Supplemented by reference TRBV18 and TRBJ2-2, the full variable domain reads NAGVMQNPRHLVRRRGQEARLRCSPMKGHSHVYWYRQLPEEGLKFMVYLQKENIIDESGMPKERFSAEFPKEGPSILRIQQVVRGDSAAYFCASSPQTGGSTGELFFGEGSRLTVL.

The chain has TRBV4-1 and TRBJ2-1; 7 bases map to TRBD2. The junction had 9 bases not matched to a gene; V was cut back by 4 bases and J by 0 bases. The CDR3 contains 17 residues. Germline CDR1 and CDR2: MGHRA and YSYEKL. CDR3 region: CASSRDASGGSYNEQFF. The DNA for the CDR3 is TGCGCCAGCAGCCGGGATGCTAGCGGCGGCTCCTACAATGAGCAGTTCTTC.

This sequence joins TRBV19 and TRBJ2-1; TRBD1 aligns across 11 bases. The CDR3 length is 15 residues. V shed 6 bases and J 9 bases; nucleotides not matched to a gene: 10. Germline CDR1 and CDR2: LNHDA and SQIVND (reference sequence). CDR3 sequence: CASSRTGGRGGEQFF. The CDR3 coding sequence is TGTGCCAGTAGCCGGACAGGGGGCAGGGGTGGTGAGCAGTTCTTC.